What follows are 21 T cell receptor beta chains derived from one specimen sequenced in a study of shared clonotypes between healthy human individuals. The method was immunoSEQ multiplex PCR; TCRdb's version includes in-frame clones alone and lacks a portion of them. Of about 480,000 clones listed, about four fifths are singletons. The sample consisted of PBMCs. Receptor source: a woman aged 40 to 50 in good health. Some clones in this sample may be carry-over from other donors' samples.

This clone was picked up one time. The CDR3 loop reads CASSQAGTGERWTEAFF. CDR3 DNA sequence: TGCGCCAGCAGCCAAGCGGGGACAGGGGAAAGATGGACTGAAGCTTTCTTT. The rearrangement uses TRBV4-3 and TRBJ1-1; TRBD1 agrees at 10 bases. V was clipped by 1 base and J by 5 bases; unmatched bases: 10. CDR1 and CDR2 (germline): LGHNA, YSLEER. CDR3 length: 17 amino acids.

The rearrangement joins TRBV18 to TRBJ1-3; 8 bases match TRBD1. J gave up 4 bases and V 6 bases, and 5 bases lay outside the gene matches. Germline values: CDR1 KGHSH, CDR2 LQKENI. The CDR3 covers 14 residues. CDR3 loop: CASSPDRAGNTIYF. The CDR3 coding sequence is TGTGCCAGCTCGCCGGACAGGGCCGGAAACACCATATATTTT.

The rearrangement joins TRBV7-3 to TRBJ2-5; the D is unclear. The CDR3 contains 13 residues. Per germline, CDR1 SGHTA and CDR2 FQGTGA. V was trimmed by 5 bases and J by 2 bases, leaving 9 bases between them. The CDR3 protein is CASSPNRQETQYF. The CDR3 nucleotides are TGTGCCAGCAGCCCAAACCGGCAAGAGACCCAGTACTTC.

V and J are TRBV19 and TRBJ2-7; tentative D call: TRBD1 (6 bases). V was clipped by 4 bases and J by 5 bases, with 6 bases between them. Germline lookup yields CDR1 LNHDA and CDR2 SQIVND (reference sequence). The CDR3 loop spans 11 amino acids. CDR3 DNA: TGTGCCAGTAGTACAGGGGACGAGCAGTACTTC. Its protein is CASSTGDEQYF.

V and J are TRBV28 and TRBJ2-5, with 7 bases aligning to TRBD1. Germline V lookup: CDR1 MDHEN, CDR2 SYDVKM. Losses at the gene ends were 6 bases for V and 5 bases for J; bases not matched to a gene: 6. The CDR3 loop spans 13 amino acids. The CDR3 DNA reads TGTGCCAGCAGCTCGACAGGGCCGGAGACCCAGTACTTC. Encoded protein: CASSSTGPETQYF.

This chain uses TRBV20-1 with TRBJ2-1; D is possibly TRBD2 (6 bases). Deletions cut 5 bases from V and 13 bases from J, with 15 bases between. The CDR3 is 11 residues long. Germline V CDR1 and CDR2: DFQATT, SNEGSKA (reference sequence). The CDR3 is CSAPTSSRQFF. CDR3 bases: TGCAGTGCTCCAACTAGCAGTCGACAGTTCTTC.

Worth noting for this clone: The germline gene is not matched at one end of the junction; a read error may be the cause. The chain employs TRBV6-6 and TRBJ2-7; D unresolved. Germline lookup yields CDR1 MNHNY and CDR2 SVGAGI (reference sequence). The CDR3 contains 13 residues. CDR3 protein: CASSYSGDAPLFF. For the CDR3, the DNA is TGTGCCAGCAGTTACTCGGGTGATGCTCCTTTGTTCTTC.

This chain links TRBV7-3 with TRBJ2-5; D is ambiguous. The V and J ends lost 4 bases and 5 bases respectively, with 8 bases between them. The CDR3 loop spans 12 amino acids. Per germline, CDR1 SGHTA and CDR2 FQGTGA. The CDR3 sequence is CASSSDGETQYF. The CDR3 DNA reads as TGTGCCAGCAGCTCGGACGGGGAGACCCAGTACTTC.

The sample holds one count of this clone. The chain is built from TRBV9 and TRBJ2-3; 10 nucleotides align to TRBD2. The V and J ends lost 6 bases and 3 bases, in that order; junction bases with no gene match: 1. Per the germline V gene, CDR1 is SGDLS and CDR2 is YYNGEE. This CDR3 contains 13 residues. CDR3 nucleotide sequence: TGTGCCAGCAATAGCGGGAGGACAGATACGCAGTATTTT. It encodes CASNSGRTDTQYF.

This chain joins TRBV2 and TRBJ1-3, with D uncertain. The CDR3 extends over 13 amino acids. Trimming removed 7 bases at V and 4 bases at J, with 11 bases between. Germline CDR1 SNHLY, CDR2 FYNNEI. CDR3 in DNA: TGTGCCAGCATCCATACCAAGGGAAACACCATATATTTT. This gives the protein CASIHTKGNTIYF.

In this sample, this clone turned up many times. The V and J genes are TRBV13 and TRBJ2-3; either TRBD1 or TRBD2 may fit D (5 bases each). This CDR3 spans 17 amino acids. CDR1 is PRHDT, CDR2 FYEKMQ, per germline (reference sequence). Trimming removed 5 bases from V and 0 bases from J, with 18 bases in between. This CDR3 reads CASSPRVQGPSTDTQYF. CDR3 in DNA: TGTGCCAGCAGCCCGAGGGTTCAGGGTCCTAGCACAGATACGCAGTATTTT.

This clone has a handful of counts. The chain employs TRBV21-1 and TRBJ2-3; the table's D call TRBD2 went unverified against the DNA. TRBV21-1 is designated a pseudogene. The CDR3 is made up of 17 amino acids. The CDR3 DNA sequence: TGTGCCAGCAGCAGCGCCTCTGAACGGGAGGAAACAGATACGCAGTATTTT. Protein sequence: CASSSASEREETDTQYF.

V usage is TRBV28 and J usage is TRBJ2-2, with 10 bases aligning to TRBD1. The CDR3 is made up of 15 amino acids. Germline CDR1 and CDR2: MDHEN and SYDVKM. J gave up 5 bases and V 6 bases, and 6 bases lay outside the gene matches. CDR3 in amino acids: CASRTGTGVTGELFF. Written as DNA, the CDR3 is TGTGCCAGCAGGACCGGGACAGGGGTAACCGGGGAGCTGTTTTTT.

This rearrangement joins TRBV5-1 to TRBJ2-2; D not certain. V lost 4 bases and J lost 0, with 13 bases in between. Germline CDR1 is SGHRS and CDR2 is YFSETQ. The CDR3 has 16 amino acids. The CDR3 reads CASSPRGLANTGELFF. The CDR3, as DNA: TGCGCCAGCAGCCCGCGAGGCCTCGCGAACACCGGGGAGCTGTTTTTT.

In regard to this clone: Other DNA variants within this sample encode the same CDR3. The chain recombines TRBV28 with TRBJ2-1; D is perhaps TRBD2 (6 bases). This CDR3 contains 13 residues. Germline CDR1 MDHEN, CDR2 SYDVKM. Trimming shortened V by 5 bases and J by 6 bases, and 11 bases separated the two germline ends. The chain's CDR3 is CASSPTSVNEQFF. The CDR3 DNA is TGTGCCAGCAGTCCGACTAGTGTCAATGAGCAGTTCTTC. Using reference TRBV28 and TRBJ2-1 for the parts outside the CDR3, the full variable domain is DVKVTQSSRYLVKRTGEKVFLECVQDMDHENMFWYRQDPGLGLRLIYFSYDVKMKEKGDIPEGYSVSREKKERFSLILESASTNQTSMYLCASSPTSVNEQFFGPGTRLTVL.

The V gene is TRBV28, the J gene TRBJ2-2; TRBD2 agrees at 7 bases. With 6 bases clipped from V and 7 bases from J, the junction kept 11 bases outside the gene matches. CDR1 and CDR2 from the germline V gene are MDHEN and SYDVKM. The CDR3 contains 15 residues. CDR3 region: CASSPREGPLGELFF. For the CDR3, the DNA is TGTGCCAGCAGCCCAAGGGAGGGGCCCCTCGGGGAGCTGTTTTTT.

The chain uses TRBV6-6 and TRBJ2-7; 16 bases fit TRBD2. V gave up 6 bases and J gave up 4 bases; unmatched junction bases: 6. Per the germline V gene, CDR1 is MNHNY and CDR2 is SVGAGI (reference sequence). The CDR3 length is 16 residues. CDR3 DNA sequence: TGTGCCAGCAGGGGGACTAGCGGGAGGGCTGGGTACGAGCAGTACTTC. Amino acids: CASRGTSGRAGYEQYF.

This rearrangement joins TRBV10-3 to TRBJ2-1; no clear D. The CDR3 has 14 residues. Looked up from germline, CDR1 is ENHRY and CDR2 is SYGVKD. V lost 0 bases and J 5 bases, leaving 8 bases between the germline ends. DNA of the CDR3: TGTGCCATCAGTGAGTCTAGGGTCGACAATGAGCAGTTCTTC. Its translation is CAISESRVDNEQFF.

The chain uses TRBV7-2 and TRBJ1-5, with D maybe TRBD1 (5 bases). This CDR3 comprises 12 residues. V was clipped by 3 bases and J by 12 bases, with 12 bases between them. CDR1 is SGHTA, CDR2 FQGNSA, per germline. CDR3 DNA: TGTGCCAGCAGCTTCGGGGCTCCAAACCAGCATTTT. Protein: CASSFGAPNQHF.

V usage is TRBV7-8 and J usage is TRBJ1-5, with TRBD1 identical over 7 bases. V gave up 5 bases and J gave up 4 bases; unmatched junction bases: 8. CDR1 is SGHVS, CDR2 FQNEAQ, per germline. The length of the CDR3 is 15 residues. The CDR3 DNA reads TGTGCCAGCAGCCCCCGACAGGGAAGAAATCAGCCCCAGCATTTT. Encoded protein: CASSPRQGRNQPQHF.

Points on this clone: At the DNA level, this CDR3 is encoded by other sequences in the same sample as well. This sequence joins TRBV19 and TRBJ2-7; D could derive from TRBD1 or TRBD2 (5 bases each). Looked up from germline, CDR1 is LNHDA and CDR2 is SQIVND (reference sequence). V lost 3 bases, J lost 5 bases, and 8 bases lay in between. This CDR3 is built from 12 residues. The CDR3 here is CASSIRGDEQYF. CDR3 sequence (DNA): TGTGCCAGTAGTATTCGGGGCGACGAGCAGTACTTC.